A selection of T cell receptor beta chains follows, all from one sample in a study of T cell responses to AZD1222 COVID-19 vaccine. This table comes from immunoSEQ multiplex PCR, and its TCRdb copy is limited to in-frame clones, with some not included. The data show approximately 190,000 clones, roughly 92% seen once. Sample: peripheral blood, taken 28 days after the second AZD1222 dose. The receptors were gathered from an adult who received the AZD1222 COVID-19 vaccine. CDR3s include the opening cysteine and the closing phenylalanine or tryptophan. The D gene is left open where the match is weak. A clone size is listed for some rows: how often the clone was seen (once, few, many), or a class if it is expanded.

CDR3 DNA: TGTGCCAGCAGTGGTGACTCATTCCTCAGAGGAAACACCATATATTTT
CDR3 protein: CASSGDSFLRGNTIYF
clone size: -
J gene: TRBJ1-3
D gene: -
V gene: TRBV25-1

CDR3 DNA: TGCGCCAGCAGCCGGGGCACCGGGACAGCCCTCACAGATACGCAGTATTTT
CDR3 protein: CASSRGTGTALTDTQYF
clone size: -
J gene: TRBJ2-3
D gene: TRBD1
V gene: TRBV5-1

CDR3 DNA: TGTGCCAGCAGTTATAACCCCTACCATGGGGAGATGTATAGCAATCAGCCCCAGCATTTT
CDR3 protein: CASSYNPYHGEMYSNQPQHF
clone size: once
J gene: TRBJ1-5
D gene: -
V gene: TRBV6-2/TRBV6-3

CDR3 DNA: TGTGCCAGCAGCTTAGATATGGATAACTATGGCTACACCTTC
CDR3 protein: CASSLDMDNYGYTF
clone size: -
J gene: TRBJ1-2
D gene: -
V gene: TRBV7-9

CDR3 DNA: TGTGCCAGCAGTCTCACAGGGCTTCTTGTCCCCCAGCATTTT
CDR3 protein: CASSLTGLLVPQHF
clone size: -
J gene: TRBJ1-5
D gene: -
V gene: TRBV27

CDR3 DNA: TGTGCCAGCAGCTTAGGAGGGGGAGTCACTGAAGCTTTCTTT
CDR3 protein: CASSLGGGVTEAFF
clone size: -
J gene: TRBJ1-1
D gene: -
V gene: TRBV11-2

CDR3 DNA: TGTGCCAGCAGCTTACCGACAGACTCATCTCTTTCACCCCTCCACTTT
CDR3 protein: CASSLPTDSSLSPLHF
clone size: -
J gene: TRBJ1-6
D gene: -
V gene: TRBV7-2

CDR3 DNA: TGTGCCAGCAGCTCTAGCGCTGGAAACACCATATATTTT
CDR3 protein: CASSSSAGNTIYF
clone size: -
J gene: TRBJ1-3
D gene: -
V gene: TRBV7-9

CDR3 DNA: TGTGCCAGCAGCCCAGGGGACTATTCCCCCTCAACCTATAATTCACCCCTCCACTTT
CDR3 protein: CASSPGDYSPSTYNSPLHF
clone size: -
J gene: TRBJ1-6
D gene: -
V gene: TRBV7-6

CDR3 DNA: TGTGCCAGCAGGTTTAGCGGCGGGGAGCTGTTTTTT
CDR3 protein: CASRFSGGELFF
clone size: -
J gene: TRBJ2-2
D gene: -
V gene: TRBV6-5

CDR3 DNA: TGTGCCAGCAGTTCCGGGGACAGGGGATACGCACCCCTCCACTTT
CDR3 protein: CASSSGDRGYAPLHF
clone size: -
J gene: TRBJ1-6
D gene: TRBD1
V gene: TRBV28

CDR3 DNA: TGTGCCAGCAGCGTAGGGGCAGCTAATCAGCCCCAGCATTTT
CDR3 protein: CASSVGAANQPQHF
clone size: -
J gene: TRBJ1-5
D gene: -
V gene: TRBV9

CDR3 DNA: TGCGCCAGCAGCCACACGTCGACAGGGTGGAGCTATGGCTACACCTTC
CDR3 protein: CASSHTSTGWSYGYTF
clone size: -
J gene: TRBJ1-2
D gene: TRBD1
V gene: TRBV5-1

CDR3 DNA: TGCAGCGTGACCGGGGGGGCTGCTAATGAAAAACTGTTTTTT
CDR3 protein: CSVTGGAANEKLFF
clone size: -
J gene: TRBJ1-4
D gene: -
V gene: TRBV29-1

CDR3 DNA: TGTGCCAGCAGCAGGGGGGGGAACACTGAAGCTTTCTTT
CDR3 protein: CASSRGGNTEAFF
clone size: -
J gene: TRBJ1-1
D gene: TRBD1
V gene: TRBV25-1

CDR3 DNA: TGTGCCAGCAGCCAAACCGGAAAACTGTTTTTT
CDR3 protein: CASSQTGKLFF
clone size: once
J gene: TRBJ1-4
D gene: -
V gene: TRBV3-1/TRBV3-2

CDR3 DNA: TGTGCCACGGGGGAGGCGAATTCACCCCTCCACTTT
CDR3 protein: CATGEANSPLHF
clone size: -
J gene: TRBJ1-6
D gene: -
V gene: TRBV27

CDR3 DNA: TGTGCCAGCAGCGTAGCGTCGGGGGGAGGTTCACCCCTCCACTTT
CDR3 protein: CASSVASGGGSPLHF
clone size: -
J gene: TRBJ1-6
D gene: -
V gene: TRBV9

CDR3 DNA: TGTGCCAGCAGCGTCGGAGGGCCCACTGAAGCTTTCTTT
CDR3 protein: CASSVGGPTEAFF
clone size: -
J gene: TRBJ1-1
D gene: -
V gene: TRBV14

CDR3 DNA: TGTGCCAGCAGTGGACCGGAGGGACAGCCCCAGCATTTT
CDR3 protein: CASSGPEGQPQHF
clone size: -
J gene: TRBJ1-5
D gene: -
V gene: TRBV12-3/TRBV12-4

CDR3 DNA: TGTGCCAGCAGTTTAGACAGGGCCGGCTATGGCTACACCTTC
CDR3 protein: CASSLDRAGYGYTF
clone size: -
J gene: TRBJ1-2
D gene: TRBD1
V gene: TRBV28

CDR3 DNA: TGTGCCATCAGTGAGTTGCAATCCTACGAGCAGTACTTC
CDR3 protein: CAISELQSYEQYF
clone size: -
J gene: TRBJ2-7
D gene: -
V gene: TRBV10-3

CDR3 DNA: TGTGCCAGCAGTGATTCAGGAGATAGCAATCAGCCCCAGCATTTT
CDR3 protein: CASSDSGDSNQPQHF
clone size: -
J gene: TRBJ1-5
D gene: -
V gene: TRBV2

CDR3 DNA: TGTGCCAGCAGTGAAGCTACCCGGTTACCAAATGATGCAGATACGCAGTATTTT
CDR3 protein: CASSEATRLPNDADTQYF
clone size: -
J gene: TRBJ2-3
D gene: -
V gene: TRBV6-1

CDR3 DNA: TGTGCCAGTATTGATTGGGCAGGCAATCAGCCCCAGCATTTT
CDR3 protein: CASIDWAGNQPQHF
clone size: -
J gene: TRBJ1-5
D gene: -
V gene: TRBV19

CDR3 DNA: TGTGCCAGCAGCTTAGGAAGCAGCTATGGCTACACCTTC
CDR3 protein: CASSLGSSYGYTF
clone size: -
J gene: TRBJ1-2
D gene: -
V gene: TRBV7-2

CDR3 DNA: TGTGCCAGCAGATCAGCGGGGGGGCAACAGACCCAGTACTTC
CDR3 protein: CASRSAGGQQTQYF
clone size: -
J gene: TRBJ2-5
D gene: TRBD2
V gene: TRBV7-2

CDR3 DNA: TGTGCCAGCAGTATGACAGGGCTTTTATACAATGAGCAGTTCTTC
CDR3 protein: CASSMTGLLYNEQFF
clone size: -
J gene: TRBJ2-1
D gene: TRBD1
V gene: TRBV6-5

CDR3 DNA: TGTGCCAGCAGCCAAGGTCAGCCAAATTCACCCCTCCACTTT
CDR3 protein: CASSQGQPNSPLHF
clone size: -
J gene: TRBJ1-6
D gene: -
V gene: TRBV3-1/TRBV3-2

CDR3 DNA: TGTGCCAGCAGCGCCGGCCGGGACCTACCGTTGAATACGCAGTATTTT
CDR3 protein: CASSAGRDLPLNTQYF
clone size: -
J gene: TRBJ2-3
D gene: -
V gene: TRBV9

CDR3 DNA: TGCGCCAGCAGTGAATCGAGCTCCTATAATTCACCCCTCCACTTT
CDR3 protein: CASSESSSYNSPLHF
clone size: -
J gene: TRBJ1-6
D gene: -
V gene: TRBV10-1

CDR3 DNA: TGCGCCAGCAGCCCTGAAGGGTCCAGGGTGAATGAGCAGTTCTTC
CDR3 protein: CASSPEGSRVNEQFF
clone size: -
J gene: TRBJ2-1
D gene: -
V gene: TRBV4-1

CDR3 DNA: TGTGCCAGCAGTTTAGGACAGAACGAGCAGTACTTC
CDR3 protein: CASSLGQNEQYF
clone size: once
J gene: TRBJ2-7
D gene: -
V gene: TRBV12-3/TRBV12-4

CDR3 DNA: TGCGCCAGCAGCTTGCGGACAGGGGGAGCATATAGCACAGATACGCAGTATTTT
CDR3 protein: CASSLRTGGAYSTDTQYF
clone size: -
J gene: TRBJ2-3
D gene: TRBD1
V gene: TRBV5-1

CDR3 DNA: TGTGCCAGTAGTATAGATTTTCCCCACAATGAGCAGTTCTTC
CDR3 protein: CASSIDFPHNEQFF
clone size: -
J gene: TRBJ2-1
D gene: -
V gene: TRBV19

CDR3 DNA: TGTGCCAGCAGTGAAGCGTCCGTTCTTCCCTACGAGCAGTACTTC
CDR3 protein: CASSEASVLPYEQYF
clone size: -
J gene: TRBJ2-7
D gene: -
V gene: TRBV2

CDR3 DNA: TGCGCCAGCAGCTTGGCGGGTCGCCCAACTAACTATGGCTACACCTTC
CDR3 protein: CASSLAGRPTNYGYTF
clone size: -
J gene: TRBJ1-2
D gene: -
V gene: TRBV5-1

CDR3 DNA: TGTGCCAGCAGAAGTACTAGCGGGGGTATCGGGGAGCTGTTTTTT
CDR3 protein: CASRSTSGGIGELFF
clone size: few
J gene: TRBJ2-2
D gene: TRBD2
V gene: TRBV6-5

CDR3 DNA: TGTGCCAGCAGCTTAGAACTATCCACAGATACGCAGTATTTT
CDR3 protein: CASSLELSTDTQYF
clone size: once
J gene: TRBJ2-3
D gene: -
V gene: TRBV7-9

CDR3 DNA: TGTGCCAGCAGCCCAACGGGCGGTATCAGCACAGATACGCAGTATTTT
CDR3 protein: CASSPTGGISTDTQYF
clone size: -
J gene: TRBJ2-3
D gene: -
V gene: TRBV14

CDR3 DNA: TGTGCCAGCTCACCCGGAGAGAACACTGAAGCTTTCTTT
CDR3 protein: CASSPGENTEAFF
clone size: -
J gene: TRBJ1-1
D gene: -
V gene: TRBV18

CDR3 DNA: TGTGCCAGCAGCCAAACCCCCATGGGTTCTGCAGAGACCCAGTACTTC
CDR3 protein: CASSQTPMGSAETQYF
clone size: -
J gene: TRBJ2-5
D gene: -
V gene: TRBV5-4

CDR3 DNA: TGTGCCAGCAGTTTGTGGATTGGGCCTGGGGCCAACGTCCTGACTTTC
CDR3 protein: CASSLWIGPGANVLTF
clone size: -
J gene: TRBJ2-6
D gene: -
V gene: TRBV6-2/TRBV6-3

CDR3 DNA: TGTGCCAGCAGCACATATACAGGGCTCGGCAATCAGCCCCAGCATTTT
CDR3 protein: CASSTYTGLGNQPQHF
clone size: -
J gene: TRBJ1-5
D gene: -
V gene: TRBV5-6

CDR3 DNA: TGCAGCGTGACGAGGACAGGAATGAACACTGAAGCTTTCTTT
CDR3 protein: CSVTRTGMNTEAFF
clone size: -
J gene: TRBJ1-1
D gene: TRBD1
V gene: TRBV29-1

CDR3 DNA: TGTGCCAGCACTCTAGGACAGGCCTATGGCTACACCTTC
CDR3 protein: CASTLGQAYGYTF
clone size: -
J gene: TRBJ1-2
D gene: TRBD1
V gene: TRBV6-5

CDR3 DNA: TGTGCCAGCAGCGCCTACAGGGTTCTTCGGACTAATGAAAAACTGTTTTTT
CDR3 protein: CASSAYRVLRTNEKLFF
clone size: -
J gene: TRBJ1-4
D gene: -
V gene: TRBV9

CDR3 DNA: TGTGCCAGCAGCCTCAGGGGGGGGACTGAAGCTTTCTTT
CDR3 protein: CASSLRGGTEAFF
clone size: -
J gene: TRBJ1-1
D gene: TRBD1
V gene: TRBV3-1/TRBV3-2

CDR3 DNA: TGTGCCAGCAGCCCTGGGACAGGGTTCGTTGGTCAGCCCCAGCATTTT
CDR3 protein: CASSPGTGFVGQPQHF
clone size: -
J gene: TRBJ1-5
D gene: TRBD1
V gene: TRBV5-8

CDR3 DNA: TGTGCCAGCAGCTCGGGACAGGTCGGAAACACCATATATTTT
CDR3 protein: CASSSGQVGNTIYF
clone size: -
J gene: TRBJ1-3
D gene: TRBD1
V gene: TRBV7-2

CDR3 DNA: TGTGCCAGCAGCCCCAGGGAGAAACCTCCGAACACCATATATTTT
CDR3 protein: CASSPREKPPNTIYF
clone size: -
J gene: TRBJ1-3
D gene: -
V gene: TRBV3-1/TRBV3-2

CDR3 DNA: TGTGCTAGTGGTTTCTGGACAGCCGGTAATGAAAAACTGTTTTTT
CDR3 protein: CASGFWTAGNEKLFF
clone size: -
J gene: TRBJ1-4
D gene: -
V gene: TRBV12-5

CDR3 DNA: TGTGCCAGCACCCCTTCGGGTCCGGCTAGCACAGATACGCAGTATTTT
CDR3 protein: CASTPSGPASTDTQYF
clone size: -
J gene: TRBJ2-3
D gene: -
V gene: TRBV9